This T cell receptor beta chain stems from a study of blood T cell repertoires in COVID-19. In the study overall: T cells, B-cell-depleted T cells, or PBMCs supplied cDNA or gDNA.

The ends lost 4 bases at V and 2 bases at J; junction bases unmatched: 12. Germline values: CDR1 KGHSH, CDR2 LQKENI. This CDR3 region has 18 residues. This clone was counted between two and nine times. Only in-frame clones appear in the TCRdb table, and some are missing; sequencing was by immunoSEQ multiplex PCR. The table shows about 200,000 clones, with 75% to 90% occurring only once. The rearrangement joins TRBV18 to TRBJ1-4, with 8 bases aligning to TRBD1. This TCR derives from a man in his fifties or sixties who had recovered from COVID-19. Sequenced input: peripheral blood. The chain's CDR3 is CASSRSNPQGATNEKLFF. CDR3 nucleotide sequence: TGTGCCAGCTCACGGTCGAACCCCCAGGGGGCCACTAATGAAAAACTGTTTTTT.